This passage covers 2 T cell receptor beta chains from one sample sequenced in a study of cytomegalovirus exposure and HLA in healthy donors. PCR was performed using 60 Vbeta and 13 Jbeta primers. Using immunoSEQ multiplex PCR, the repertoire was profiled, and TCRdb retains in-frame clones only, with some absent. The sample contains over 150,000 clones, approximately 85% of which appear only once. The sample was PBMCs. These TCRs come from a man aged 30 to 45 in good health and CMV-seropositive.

DNA of the CDR3: TGTGCCAGCAGCCAAGGTGAGAAAGAAGTCAACACTGAAGCTTTCTTT. Encoded protein: CASSQGEKEVNTEAFF. The chain carries TRBV4-2 and TRBJ1-1; D gene unclear. With 1 base removed from V and 2 bases from J, the gap between germline ends came to 14 bases. CDR1 LGHNA and CDR2 YNFKEQ come from the germline V gene. The CDR3 spans 16 residues.

For the CDR3, the DNA is TGTGCCAGTACGACTACGGGGGTCGATACGCAGTATTTT. Amino acid sequence: CASTTTGVDTQYF. The V and J genes are TRBV19 and TRBJ2-3; TRBD2 might be the D (6 bases). The germline gives CDR1 LNHDA, CDR2 SQIVND (reference sequence). The CDR3 is 13 residues long. V was shortened by 7 bases and J by 6 bases, with 14 bases between the two germline ends.